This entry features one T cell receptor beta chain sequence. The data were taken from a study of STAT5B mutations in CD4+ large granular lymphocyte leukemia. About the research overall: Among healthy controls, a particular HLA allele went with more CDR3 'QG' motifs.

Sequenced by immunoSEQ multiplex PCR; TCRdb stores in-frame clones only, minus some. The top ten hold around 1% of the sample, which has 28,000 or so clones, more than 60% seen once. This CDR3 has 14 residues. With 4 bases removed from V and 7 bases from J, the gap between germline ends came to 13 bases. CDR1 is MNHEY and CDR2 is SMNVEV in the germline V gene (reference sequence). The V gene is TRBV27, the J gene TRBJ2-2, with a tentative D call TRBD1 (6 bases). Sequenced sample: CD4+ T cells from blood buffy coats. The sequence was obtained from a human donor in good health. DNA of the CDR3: TGTGCCAGCAGTTCCCAGGGGAGTGACGGGGAGCTGTTTTTT. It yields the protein CASSSQGSDGELFF.